The clone carrying this T cell receptor (beta chain) was recorded once. Germline CDR1 reads SGHDT; CDR2 reads YYEEEE. V lost 3 bases and J 0 bases, leaving 18 bases between the germline ends. The CDR3 sequence is 18 residues long. These data are taken from a study of shared clonotypes between healthy human individuals. The repertoire was sequenced with immunoSEQ multiplex PCR; TCRdb's copy has only in-frame clones and lacks some. The data contain about 2 million clones, around 96% of them singletons. Naive CD8 cells, CD45RO-negative and positively selected for CCR7, excluded terminally differentiated effector memory CD45RA+ cells.

Sequenced material: naive CD8+ T cells sorted from blood. The V call is TRBV5-6, the J call TRBJ2-2, with D possibly matching TRBD1 (5 bases). The source is a man younger than 35 in good health. CDR3 bases: TGTGCCAGCAGCTACTTGGCCGCCGGACAATCGAACACCGGGGAGCTGTTTTTT. It specifies CASSYLAAGQSNTGELFF.